These 8 T cell receptor beta chains share one sample of origin, sequenced in a study of T cell changes during pregnancy in multiple sclerosis. TCRdb keeps only in-frame clones here, not all; method: immunoSEQ multiplex PCR. The profile shows 45,000 to 55,000 clones, 88% of them singletons. This specimen consisted of CD4+ T cells from peripheral blood mononuclear cells, obtained in the second trimester of pregnancy. All receptors come from a female donor with multiple sclerosis, enrolled in a pregnancy study.

This rearrangement joins TRBV18 to TRBJ2-5; possible D gene TRBD2, 6 bases. The CDR3 is made up of 14 amino acids. The germline V and J ends were trimmed by 4 bases and 5 bases, with 14 bases remaining between them. The germline V gene encodes CDR1 KGHSH and CDR2 LQKENI. CDR3: CASSRDWGLETQYF. CDR3 DNA sequence: TGTGCCAGCTCACGGGACTGGGGGTTGGAGACCCAGTACTTC.

This clone is termed medium-sized (0.01 to 0.1%). This rearrangement joins TRBV10-3 to TRBJ2-7; 8 nucleotides agree with TRBD2. The germline CDR1 and CDR2 sequences are ENHRY and SYGVKD. V shed 0 bases, J shed 2 bases, and the junction held 6 bases outside the gene matches. The CDR3 is 16 residues long. CDR3 sequence (DNA): TGTGCCATCAGTGAGTCGGCGGGAGGTATCGCCTACGAGCAGTACTTC. Amino acid sequence: CAISESAGGIAYEQYF.

The chain links TRBV7-2 to TRBJ2-3; 9 bases map to TRBD2. V lost 5 bases and J lost 2; bases outside the gene matches: 8. This CDR3 is built from 16 residues. Per the germline V gene, CDR1 is SGHTA and CDR2 is FQGNSA. The CDR3 sequence is CASSDVAGAPTDTQYF. In DNA, the CDR3 is TGTGCCAGCAGCGATGTAGCGGGAGCCCCCACAGATACGCAGTATTTT.

This clone was detected only a few times. The DNA of the CDR3 is TGTGCCAGTAGGGGGGACAGGGGAGGATCTGAAGCTTTCTTT. Amino acids: CASRGDRGGSEAFF. This chain uses TRBV6-1 with TRBJ1-1; 10 nucleotides agree with TRBD1. The CDR3 runs 14 residues. Germline CDR1 is MNHNS and CDR2 is SASEGT. J lost 6 bases, V lost 9 bases, and 10 bases had no gene match.

The CDR3 sequence: CASSEQVIYGYTF. CDR3 nucleotide sequence: TGTGCCAGCAGTGAACAGGTGATCTATGGCTACACCTTC. The V gene is TRBV6-1, the J gene TRBJ1-2, with unresolved D. V lost 2 bases to trimming and J lost 4 bases, with 8 bases between them. The germline CDR1 and CDR2 sequences are MNHNS and SASEGT. CDR3 length: 13 amino acids.

This clone has a handful of counts. The rearrangement links TRBV20-1 to TRBJ1-1, with D hard to call. The CDR3 sequence is 11 residues long. Trimming shortened V by 6 bases and J by 10 bases, and 15 bases separated the two germline ends. CDR1 and CDR2 from the germline V gene are DFQATT and SNEGSKA (reference sequence). The CDR3 region has the DNA TGCAGTGCCCCGTATAGTTTAGTAGCTTTCTTT. It yields the protein CSAPYSLVAFF.

DNA for the CDR3: TGTGCCAGCAGCTTAGTTGTAGGGGAAGACACTGAAGCTTTCTTT. Encoded protein: CASSLVVGEDTEAFF. The chain employs TRBV7-9 and TRBJ1-1, with D maybe TRBD1 (5 bases). V dropped 1 base and J dropped 3 bases, with 12 bases sitting between them. Looked up from germline, CDR1 is SEHNR and CDR2 is FQNEAQ (reference sequence). The length of the CDR3 is 15 residues.

The rearrangement uses TRBV11-2 and TRBJ2-1; 9 bases fit TRBD2. Trimming took 3 bases from V and 5 from J; bases not matched to a gene: 5. This CDR3 contains 15 residues. Germline V gene lookup returns CDR1 SGHAT and CDR2 FQNNGV. CDR3 in amino acids: CASSFRLAENNEQFF. The CDR3 region has the DNA TGTGCCAGCAGCTTCAGACTAGCGGAAAACAATGAGCAGTTCTTC.